These 30 T cell receptor beta chains share one sample of origin, sequenced in a study of neurological immune-mediated disorders (dated by TCRdb to between 2018 and 2021). Receptor libraries were prepared by 5' RACE. These reads were obtained on an Illumina HiSeq 2500. TCRdb reprocessed the public reads (quality trimming at Q25 with fastp, clone calling with MiXCR) and kept in-frame beta chains. Identical CDR3 protein sequences are pooled into one entry, listed with their most common genes and DNA. This sample comprises roughly 70,000 distinct CDR3 sequences, approximately 4.1% of them detected only once. 1.3% of the sample comes from the top ten. The sample taken for sequencing was PBMCs. All receptors derive from a man younger than 45 with multiple sclerosis.

The chain carries TRBV10-2 and TRBJ2-1; D may be TRBD1 or TRBD2 (6 bases each). The germline CDR1 and CDR2 sequences are WSHSY and SAAADI. The CDR3 consists of 15 residues. V shed 3 bases and J shed 7 bases, with 16 bases lying between them. CDR3 in DNA: TGCGCCAGCAGTGACGAAGGGGGGTCCCAGAATGAGCAGTTCTTC. The encoded protein is CASSDEGGSQNEQFF.

This clonotype was counted at least ten times. The chain employs TRBV6-6 and TRBJ2-2; D might be TRBD1 (6 bases). The germline gives CDR1 MNHNY, CDR2 SVGAGI (reference sequence). The CDR3 has 16 amino acids. Trimming cost V 6 bases and J 0 bases, with 14 bases left between them. Here the CDR3 reads CASSDLDRTNTGELFF. The CDR3 coding sequence is TGTGCCAGCAGCGATTTGGACAGAACGAACACCGGGGAGCTGTTTTTT.

This clonotype showed up many times. The chain links TRBV5-1 to TRBJ1-1; D is unclear. Per the germline V gene, CDR1 is SGHRS and CDR2 is YFSETQ. The V end lost 0 bases, the J end lost 7 bases, and 16 bases lay between the germline ends. The CDR3 loop spans 15 amino acids. The CDR3 sequence is CASSLGRSSIHEAFF. In DNA, the CDR3 is TGCGCCAGCAGCTTGGGACGGTCATCCATACATGAAGCTTTCTTT.

This clonotype is medium-sized (0.01 to 0.1%) within its sample. This chain joins TRBV29-1 and TRBJ2-3; D gene uncertain. Germline values: CDR1 SQVTM, CDR2 ANQGSEA. The CDR3 spans 10 residues. The V end was cut by 3 bases, the J end by 2 bases, with 0 bases between. CDR3 bases: TGCAGCGTTGACACAGATACGCAGTATTTT. It translates to CSVDTDTQYF.

This clonotype was seen repeatedly, ten times or more. The V call is TRBV5-8, the J call TRBJ2-3; D is ambiguous. V lost 0 bases, J lost 3 bases, and 11 bases lay in between. The germline V gene has CDR1 SGHTS and CDR2 YDEGEE. The CDR3 extends over 15 amino acids. The CDR3 region has the DNA TGTGCCAGCAGCTTGGCCGTACCCTCGACAGATACGCAGTATTTT. Its translation is CASSLAVPSTDTQYF.

This clonotype has ten or more counts. The chain combines TRBV2 with TRBJ1-2, with D maybe TRBD1 (6 bases). Trimming took off 4 bases at V and 12 bases at J, with 21 bases between the two ends. Germline assignment: CDR1 SNHLY and CDR2 FYNNEI. The CDR3 loop spans 14 amino acids. Here the CDR3 reads CASSGQDGWWFHTF. The CDR3 DNA follows: TGTGCCAGCAGTGGACAGGACGGTTGGTGGTTCCACACCTTC. Drawing the rest from reference TRBV2 and TRBJ1-2, the complete variable domain is EPEVTQTPSHQVTQMGQEVILRCVPISNHLYFYWYRQILGQKVEFLVSFYNNEISEKSEIFDDQFSVERPDGSNFTLKIRSTKLEDSAMYFCASSGQDGWWFHTFGSGTRLTVV.

This clonotype occurred many times. This chain links TRBV29-1 with TRBJ1-1, with D perhaps TRBD1 (5 bases). The V end was cut by 6 bases, the J end by 2 bases, with 13 bases between. In germline, CDR1 is SQVTM, CDR2 ANQGSEA. The length of the CDR3 is 13 residues. CDR3 sequence reads: CSVVGHVNTEAFF. CDR3 DNA: TGCAGCGTCGTGGGGCACGTAAACACTGAAGCTTTCTTT.

Comment on this clonotype: Possible read error: a much larger clone is one base away. The rearrangement joins TRBV27 to TRBJ2-7; 7 bases align to TRBD1. Trimming at V came to 5 bases and at J to 1 base, leaving 5 bases not matched to a gene. CDR3 length equals 14 residues. The germline V gene encodes CDR1 MNHEY and CDR2 SMNVEV (reference sequence). The CDR3, as DNA: TGTGCCAGCAGTATCAGGGGGAATTCCTACGAGCAGTACTTC. Encoded protein: CASSIRGNSYEQYF.

This clonotype has at least ten counts. This chain links TRBV5-1 with TRBJ1-1; the D gene is possibly TRBD1 (6 bases). The CDR3 consists of 15 residues. Trimming stripped 0 bases from V and 4 bases from J, with 13 bases between. CDR1 is SGHRS, CDR2 YFSETQ, per germline. CDR3 sequence (DNA): TGCGCCAGCAGCTTGGTTATAGGGGGGACCACTGAAGCTTTCTTT. It yields the protein CASSLVIGGTTEAFF.

There are many counts of this clonotype. This chain links TRBV5-1 with TRBJ1-1, with TRBD1 matching 12 bases. Germline loops: CDR1 SGHRS, CDR2 YFSETQ. V was clipped by 5 bases and J by 6 bases; unmatched bases: 8. The CDR3 is made up of 15 amino acids. The CDR3 region is CASRGTGGAGSEAFF. For the CDR3, the DNA is TGCGCCAGCAGGGGGACAGGGGGCGCCGGCTCTGAAGCTTTCTTT.

This clonotype occurred many times. The chain recombines TRBV6-1 with TRBJ2-7, with D unclear. The CDR3 totals 14 residues. The V end lost 2 bases, the J end lost 0 bases, and 8 bases lay between the germline ends. Germline loops: CDR1 MNHNS, CDR2 SASEGT. As DNA, the CDR3 is TGTGCCAGCAGTGAAACGATCTACTCCTACGAGCAGTACTTC. It codes for CASSETIYSYEQYF.

As regards this clonotype: A much larger clone lies a single base off, so this may be a read error. J is TRBJ2-7 and V is TRBV7-9, with D perhaps TRBD2 (5 bases). The CDR3 contains 14 residues. V was shortened by 5 bases and J by 5 bases, with 16 bases between the two germline ends. CDR1 SEHNR and CDR2 FQNEAQ come from the germline V gene (reference sequence). CDR3 in amino acids: CASSHGLKNDEQYF. The CDR3 DNA follows: TGTGCCAGCAGCCATGGACTTAAAAATGACGAGCAGTACTTC.

The table lists this clonotype with a few counts. One junction end does not reproduce the germline sequence, and a read error may be involved. The chain recombines TRBV4-1 with TRBJ1-6; tentative D call: TRBD1 (6 bases). The CDR3 is 15 amino acids. CDR1 is MGHRA and CDR2 is YSYEKL in the germline V gene. CDR3 amino acids: CASSQSLGANSPLNF. CDR3 in DNA: TGCGCCAGCAGCCAAAGCTTGGGGGCCAATTCACCCCTCAACTTT.

By sample fraction, this clonotype is medium-sized. The gene calls are TRBV20-1 and TRBJ2-3; D is tentatively TRBD1 or TRBD2 (5 bases each). Deletions cut 8 bases from V and 1 base from J, with 13 bases between. The V gene's germline CDR1 is DFQATT and CDR2 SNEGSKA (reference sequence). The CDR3 extends over 13 amino acids. The CDR3 coding sequence is TGCAGTCTACGGGGCCGGGGCACAGATACGCAGTATTTT. It translates to CSLRGRGTDTQYF.

This clonotype is labeled medium-sized (0.01 to 0.1%). J is TRBJ2-3 and V is TRBV7-9, with 10 bases that match TRBD2. V gave up 4 bases and J gave up 4 bases; unmatched junction bases: 14. The CDR3 has 18 residues. From germline, CDR1 is SEHNR and CDR2 FQNEAQ (reference sequence). The CDR3: CASSSTTFSGGPADTQYF. The CDR3 region has the DNA TGTGCCAGCAGCTCTACTACCTTTAGCGGGGGGCCGGCAGATACGCAGTATTTT.

This clonotype was seen ten or more times. This rearrangement joins TRBV12-3 or TRBV12-4 to TRBJ2-3; D not certain. This CDR3 has 11 residues. Trimming took 3 bases from V and 6 from J, leaving 4 bases between them. The CDR3 loop reads CASSFRDTQYF. The CDR3 DNA follows: TGTGCCAGCAGTTTTAGGGATACGCAGTATTTT.

This clonotype appeared many times. The rearrangement links TRBV5-1 to TRBJ2-2; D gene unclear. The CDR3 runs 13 residues. The ends were cut back, 0 bases at V and 7 bases at J, with 7 bases in the middle. The germline CDR1 and CDR2 sequences are SGHRS and YFSETQ. The CDR3 DNA is TGCGCCAGCAGCTTGGGGGCTAGCGGGGAGCTGTTTTTT. Residues: CASSLGASGELFF.

This clonotype was counted many times. Written as DNA, the CDR3 is TGTGCCAGCAGGTCCAGGGACCCTGGCTACACCTTC. Residues: CASRSRDPGYTF. V is TRBV12-3 or TRBV12-4 and J is TRBJ1-2; weak D call: TRBD1 (5 bases). V was cut by 6 bases and J by 7 bases, with 12 bases left in between. The CDR3 length is 12 residues.

This clonotype has at least ten counts. V is TRBV27 and J is TRBJ1-5, with D unresolved. Germline CDR1 MNHEY, CDR2 SMNVEV (reference sequence). V was cut by 3 bases and J by 9 bases, with 15 bases left in between. The CDR3 runs to 14 residues. CDR3 DNA sequence: TGTGCCAGCAGTTTTACGGCCGCTCCTTGGCCCCAGCATTTT. This sequence encodes CASSFTAAPWPQHF.

This clonotype was seen at least ten times. The J gene is TRBJ2-1, the V gene TRBV5-5; D is uncertain. Germline assignment: CDR1 SGHKS and CDR2 YYEKEE (reference sequence). Trimming shortened V by 4 bases and J by 0 bases, and 11 bases separated the two germline ends. This CDR3 spans 15 amino acids. The CDR3: CASSPLRSSYNEQFF. The CDR3 DNA reads TGTGCCAGCAGCCCGCTGCGGAGCTCCTACAATGAGCAGTTCTTC.

This clonotype was detected many times. This sequence joins TRBV9 and TRBJ2-3; D is tentatively TRBD1 or TRBD2 (5 bases each). V lost 0 bases, J lost 2 bases, and 10 bases lay in between. The CDR3 runs to 15 residues. CDR1 and CDR2 from the germline V gene are SGDLS and YYNGEE. In DNA form, the CDR3 reads TGTGCCAGCAGCGTAGATAAGGGGACCACAGATACGCAGTATTTT. It is translated as CASSVDKGTTDTQYF.

This clonotype showed up just a few times. The chain has TRBV20-1 and TRBJ2-3, with 11 bases matching TRBD2. The germline CDR1 and CDR2 sequences are DFQATT and SNEGSKA (reference sequence). The CDR3 contains 14 residues. The V gene end was trimmed by 6 bases and the J gene end by 4 bases; junction bases not matched to a gene: 6. The CDR3 coding sequence is TGCAGTGCGATTAGCGGGGGGGTGCCAGATACGCAGTATTTT. Protein: CSAISGGVPDTQYF.

This clonotype has just a few counts. One base away lies a much larger clone, so this may be a sequencing read error. The rearrangement links TRBV20-1 to TRBJ1-5, with D uncertain. CDR3 length equals 13 residues. Per the germline V gene, CDR1 is DFQATT and CDR2 is SNEGSKA (reference sequence). The CDR3 DNA is TGCAGTGCTAGTTCCAGGAGCAATCAGCCCCAGAATTTT. Amino acid sequence: CSASSRSNQPQNF.

This clonotype occurred many times. The rearrangement uses TRBV28 and TRBJ2-5; TRBD1 agrees at 11 bases. The V gene's germline CDR1 is MDHEN and CDR2 SYDVKM. CDR3 length: 17 residues. V gave up 5 bases and J gave up 4 bases; unmatched junction bases: 12. In DNA, the CDR3 is TGTGCCAGCAGTCCCCGTTCCGGGACAGGGGGTCGAGAGACCCAGTACTTC. Translating gives CASSPRSGTGGRETQYF. Full variable domain (remainder filled in from reference TRBV28 and TRBJ2-5): DVKVTQSSRYLVKRTGEKVFLECVQDMDHENMFWYRQDPGLGLRLIYFSYDVKMKEKGDIPEGYSVSREKKERFSLILESASTNQTSMYLCASSPRSGTGGRETQYFGPGTRLLVL.

For this clonotype: Sequence at one end of the junction differs from germline and may be a read error. The chain carries TRBV12-3 or TRBV12-4 and TRBJ1-5; perhaps TRBD1 as D (6 bases). The CDR3 is 15 residues long. CDR3 bases: TGTGCCAGCAGTCTTACCTCCACAGGGACTCAGCCCCAGAATTTT. This sequence encodes CASSLTSTGTQPQNF.

The sample holds many counts of this clonotype. The chain is built from TRBV20-1 and TRBJ2-4; D may be TRBD2 (5 bases). The CDR3 spans 15 residues. Germline CDR1 is DFQATT and CDR2 is SNEGSKA (reference sequence). V was shortened by 0 bases and J by 6 bases, with 15 bases between the two germline ends. CDR3 coding DNA: TGCAGTGCTAGAGAGGGGAAGAGGGTTGGAAACATTCAGTACTTC. Translation: CSAREGKRVGNIQYF.

This clonotype was counted ten times or more. The chain joins TRBV10-3 to TRBJ1-5; possible D gene TRBD1, 6 bases. This CDR3 contains 14 residues. In germline, CDR1 is ENHRY, CDR2 SYGVKD. V dropped 6 bases and J dropped 5 bases, with 14 bases sitting between them. This chain's CDR3 is CAIRDSGDHQPQHF. In DNA form, the CDR3 reads TGTGCCATCAGGGACAGTGGTGATCATCAGCCCCAGCATTTT.

There are many counts of this clonotype. The V call is TRBV10-1, the J call TRBJ2-1; maybe TRBD2 (6 bases). V lost 5 bases and J lost 2, with 7 bases in between. The CDR3 has 13 residues. Germline V gene sequence: CDR1 WNHNN, CDR2 SYGVQD (reference sequence). Here the CDR3 DNA reads TGCGCCAGCAGTTCGGGGGCCTACAATGAGCAGTTCTTC. As protein: CASSSGAYNEQFF.

This clonotype has ten or more counts. The V call is TRBV12-3 or TRBV12-4, the J call TRBJ2-1; 13 bases are a match to TRBD2. Trimming at V came to 6 bases and at J to 9 bases, leaving 8 bases not matched to a gene. The CDR3 contains 15 residues. CDR3: CASRSLAGGRGEQFF. CDR3 bases: TGTGCCAGCAGATCACTAGCGGGGGGGCGTGGTGAGCAGTTCTTC.

This clonotype was counted many times. The chain links TRBV12-3 or TRBV12-4 to TRBJ1-6; 10 bases line up with TRBD1. V gave up 5 bases and J gave up 7 bases; unmatched junction bases: 8. The CDR3 loop spans 16 amino acids. CDR3 amino acids: CASSPRTGGRNSPLHF. CDR3 sequence (DNA): TGTGCCAGCAGTCCGCGGACAGGGGGTCGAAATTCACCCCTCCACTTT.